What follows describes a single TCR beta chain. The CDR3 is 13 amino acids. Germline CDR1 and CDR2: KGHSH and LQKENI. Trimming removed 4 bases from V and 1 base from J, with 7 bases in between. This sample stems from a study of T cell responses to AZD1222 COVID-19 vaccine. The protocol was immunoSEQ multiplex PCR, while the TCRdb copy is restricted to in-frame clones and leaves out a portion. The profile shows roughly 180,000 clones, around 94% of them singletons. V gene TRBV18 combines with J gene TRBJ1-1; D gene uncertain. Material: peripheral blood, obtained 28 days after the second AZD1222 dose. This TCR came from an adult who received the AZD1222 COVID-19 vaccine. CDR3 bases: TGTGCCAGCTCACTGTCGGGGAACACTGAAGCTTTCTTT. Its protein is CASSLSGNTEAFF.